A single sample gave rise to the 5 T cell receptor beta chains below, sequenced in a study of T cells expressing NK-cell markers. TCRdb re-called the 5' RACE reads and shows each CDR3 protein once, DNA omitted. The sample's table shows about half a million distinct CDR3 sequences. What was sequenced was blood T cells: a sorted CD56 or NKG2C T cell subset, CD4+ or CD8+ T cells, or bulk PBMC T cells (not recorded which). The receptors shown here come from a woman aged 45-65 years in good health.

CDR3 amino acids: CASSYGAWETQYF. The chain carries TRBV12-3 or TRBV12-4 and TRBJ2-5; TCRdb lists TRBD1, though no DNA is available to test this call. This CDR3 is built from 13 residues.

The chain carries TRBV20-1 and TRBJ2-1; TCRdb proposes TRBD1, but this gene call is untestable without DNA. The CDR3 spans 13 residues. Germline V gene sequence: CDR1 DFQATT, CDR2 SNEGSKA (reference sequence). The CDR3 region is CSARLGGANEQFF.

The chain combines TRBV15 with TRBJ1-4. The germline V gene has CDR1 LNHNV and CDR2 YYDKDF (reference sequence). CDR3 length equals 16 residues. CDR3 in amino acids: CATSRDKRATNEKLFF.

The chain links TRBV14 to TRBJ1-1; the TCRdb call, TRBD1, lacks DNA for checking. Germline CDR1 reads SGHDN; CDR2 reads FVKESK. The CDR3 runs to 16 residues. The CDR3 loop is CASSPKQGAMNTEAFF. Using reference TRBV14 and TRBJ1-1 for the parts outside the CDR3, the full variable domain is EAGVTQFPSHSVIEKGQTVTLRCDPISGHDNLYWYRRVMGKEIKFLLHFVKESKQDESGMPNNRFLAERTGGTYSTLKVQPAELEDSGVYFCASSPKQGAMNTEAFFGQGTRLTVV.

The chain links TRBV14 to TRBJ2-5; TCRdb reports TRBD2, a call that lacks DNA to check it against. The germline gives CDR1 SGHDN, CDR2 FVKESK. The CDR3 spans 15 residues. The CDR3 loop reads CASSQDRGGMETQYF.